The following is a T cell receptor beta chain sequence with its context. What it binds is not known. ViraFEST assay sequencing came after antigen-specific CD4+ T cells were expanded with viral peptide pools. It was after approximately 11 days of culture that CD4+ T cells were isolated. The person had PCR-confirmed SARS-CoV-2 infection between March and December 2020. IL-2 at 9.5 to 10 IU/ml and peptides at about 10 ug/ml were added to cultured PBMC, a few million per well. It was on days 3 and 7 that half the medium was replaced with IL-2 medium. V lost 4 bases and J lost 0; bases outside the gene matches: 6. The CDR3 has 16 residues. Per germline, CDR1 SGHRS and CDR2 YFSETQ. This sample was included in a study of vaccination effects on CD4 cells after COVID-19. Overall study findings and caveats: Clones of infection and vaccine origin contracted markedly late after vaccination. Following vaccination, convalescents' spike-reactive clones were mostly new ones induced by the vaccine.

Repertoires were generated with immunoSEQ multiplex PCR, while TCRdb's copy carries only in-frame clones and drops some. The table lists 30,000 or so clones, about 72% of them singletons. The TCR was taken from a human donor who had a prior SARS-CoV-2 infection. The sample in question was CD4+ T cells from PBMCs cultured with a peptide pool, obtained before COVID-19 vaccination. The rearrangement joins TRBV5-1 to TRBJ1-1; 10 bases map to TRBD1. In nucleotides, the CDR3 is TGCGCCAGCAGCCGACAGGGGGCTGAAGTGAACACTGAAGCTTTCTTT. Translation gives CASSRQGAEVNTEAFF.